One sample yielded the 16 T cell receptor beta chains listed below, sequenced in a study of blood T cell repertoires in COVID-19. The data were produced by immunoSEQ multiplex PCR, yet TCRdb's version contains in-frame clones alone and is incomplete. The data show nearly 100,000 clones, 70% to 85% seen once. Sequences were obtained from peripheral blood. The receptors here all came from a man aged 70 or older with acute or convalescent COVID-19.

This clone showed up just a few times. The chain employs TRBV23-1 and TRBJ1-1; D is possibly TRBD1 (6 bases). TRBV23-1 is treated as an ORF (open reading frame) with a function not yet certain. The CDR3 covers 13 residues. V shed 7 bases and J shed 4 bases, with 13 bases lying between them. This CDR3 is CASTRTGPTEAFF. CDR3 nucleotides: TGCGCCAGCACCAGAACAGGGCCCACTGAAGCTTTCTTT.

The gene calls are TRBV5-6 and TRBJ2-5; tentative D call: TRBD2 (5 bases). This CDR3 contains 13 residues. Trimming removed 0 bases at V and 5 bases at J, with 8 bases between. CDR1 and CDR2 (germline): SGHDT, YYEEEE. The CDR3: CASSLAGLETQYF. CDR3 in DNA: TGTGCCAGCAGCTTGGCGGGGTTGGAGACCCAGTACTTC.

The chain recombines TRBV5-1 with TRBJ2-7; tentative D call: TRBD1 (6 bases). Trimming removed 4 bases at V and 0 bases at J, with 11 bases between. CDR1 is SGHRS, CDR2 YFSETQ, per germline. The CDR3 extends over 14 amino acids. The CDR3 region is CASSLRQDSYEQYF. CDR3 nucleotides: TGCGCCAGCAGCCTAAGACAGGACTCCTACGAGCAGTACTTC. Full variable domain (remainder filled in from reference TRBV5-1 and TRBJ2-7): KAGVTQTPRYLIKTRGQQVTLSCSPISGHRSVSWYQQTPGQGLQFLFEYFSETQRNKGNFPGRFSGRQFSNSRSEMNVSTLELGDSALYLCASSLRQDSYEQYFGPGTRLTVT.

V usage is TRBV19 and J usage is TRBJ1-2; D remains ambiguous. The CDR3 is 13 amino acids. V gave up 3 bases and J gave up 5 bases, with 10 bases separating them. Per the germline V gene, CDR1 is LNHDA and CDR2 is SQIVND (reference sequence). CDR3 loop: CASSMRTPYGYTF. The CDR3 DNA sequence: TGTGCCAGTAGTATGCGCACTCCTTATGGCTACACCTTC.

The genes are TRBV5-5 and TRBJ2-7; 7 bases agree with TRBD1. CDR1 and CDR2 (germline): SGHKS, YYEKEE (reference sequence). Trimming took 4 bases from V and 0 from J; bases not matched to a gene: 10. The CDR3 loop spans 16 amino acids. The CDR3 DNA is TGTGCCAGCAGCGAGCACCCGGGACAGCTCTCCTACGAGCAGTACTTC. Its protein is CASSEHPGQLSYEQYF.

The V and J genes are TRBV19 and TRBJ2-1; unclear D gene. The CDR3 has 16 amino acids. Germline V gives CDR1 LNHDA, CDR2 SQIVND (reference sequence). V lost 5 bases, J lost 0 bases, and 14 bases lay in between. In DNA form, the CDR3 reads TGTGCCAGTAGTGTCACACAGATTAACTCCTACAATGAGCAGTTCTTC. This sequence encodes CASSVTQINSYNEQFF.

This clone was observed a few times. The J gene is TRBJ2-1, the V gene TRBV18; weak D call: TRBD2 (6 bases). CDR1 KGHSH and CDR2 LQKENI come from the germline V gene. The CDR3 runs to 16 residues. V lost 1 base to trimming and J lost 0 bases, with 10 bases between them. CDR3 DNA sequence: TGTGCCAGCTCACCACGGGGGGTAAGCTCCTACAATGAGCAGTTCTTC. Its protein product is CASSPRGVSSYNEQFF.

CDR3 protein: CASRPGQGLNTEAFF. DNA for the CDR3: TGTGCCAGTAGACCGGGACAGGGACTAAACACTGAAGCTTTCTTT. This chain joins TRBV19 and TRBJ1-1, with 9 bases aligning to TRBD1. This CDR3 has 15 amino acids. The V segment lost 6 bases and the J segment 2 bases; nucleotides outside the gene matches: 7. Germline V lookup: CDR1 LNHDA, CDR2 SQIVND (reference sequence).

The count of this clone is one. J is TRBJ2-7 and V is TRBV11-3, with D possibly matching TRBD1 (5 bases). CDR1 SGHNT and CDR2 YENEEA come from the germline V gene. Trimming took off 0 bases at V and 3 bases at J, with 9 bases between the two ends. CDR3 length: 14 amino acids. CDR3 sequence reads: CASSLDPDSYEQYF. The CDR3 nucleotides read TGTGCCAGCAGCTTAGATCCCGACAGCTACGAGCAGTACTTC.

V gene TRBV10-2 combines with J gene TRBJ1-3; D gene uncertain. Trimming removed 2 bases at V and 3 bases at J, with 8 bases between. The CDR3 sequence is 14 residues long. The germline V gene has CDR1 WSHSY and CDR2 SAAADI. CDR3: CASSELISGNTIYF. As DNA, the CDR3 is TGCGCCAGCAGTGAGCTAATAAGTGGAAACACCATATATTTT.

The chain recombines TRBV5-1 with TRBJ1-2; possibly TRBD1 for D (6 bases). Germline CDR1 reads SGHRS; CDR2 reads YFSETQ. The V gene lost 0 bases and the J gene lost 4 bases, with 10 bases spanning the gap. The CDR3 is 14 amino acids. CDR3 protein: CASSLDRERYGYTF. The CDR3 nucleotides read TGCGCCAGCAGCTTGGACAGGGAGCGCTATGGCTACACCTTC.

The rearrangement uses TRBV18 and TRBJ1-6; TRBD1 matches at 8 bases. The CDR3 has 15 amino acids. Trimming cost V 2 bases and J 6 bases; bases outside gene matches: 3. The V gene's germline CDR1 is KGHSH and CDR2 LQKENI. As DNA, the CDR3 is TGTGCCAGCTCACCAATGACAGGGGCTAATTCACCCCTCCACTTT. Its protein is CASSPMTGANSPLHF.

The chain is built from TRBV18 and TRBJ1-5; 10 nucleotides match TRBD1. Germline V lookup: CDR1 KGHSH, CDR2 LQKENI. The CDR3 has 15 amino acids. V lost 5 bases to trimming and J lost 4 bases; unmatched junction nucleotides: 5. The DNA of the CDR3 is TGTGCCAGCTCAACCGGGACAGGGGTAAATCAGCCCCAGCATTTT. Residues: CASSTGTGVNQPQHF.

The V call is TRBV28, the J call TRBJ1-2; D remains ambiguous. The CDR3 runs to 14 residues. Germline V lookup: CDR1 MDHEN, CDR2 SYDVKM. The ends were cut back, 2 bases at V and 4 bases at J, with 11 bases in the middle. The CDR3 reads CASSLHTSPYGYTF. The CDR3 region has the DNA TGTGCCAGCAGTTTACATACTAGCCCCTATGGCTACACCTTC.

This chain connects TRBV29-1 to TRBJ2-1, with 9 bases aligning to TRBD2. Germline V CDR1 and CDR2: SQVTM, ANQGSEA. Losses at the gene ends were 4 bases for V and 9 bases for J; bases not matched to a gene: 4. The CDR3 length is 12 residues. The CDR3 here is CSVVIAGVEQFF. For the CDR3, the DNA is TGCAGCGTTGTTATAGCGGGAGTTGAGCAGTTCTTC.

The chain carries TRBV29-1 and TRBJ1-2; D unresolved. Per germline, CDR1 SQVTM and CDR2 ANQGSEA. There are 13 residues in the CDR3. V was shortened by 7 bases and J by 7 bases, with 19 bases between the two germline ends. The CDR3 nucleotides are TGCAGCGGGAATGTGGGCGCTAACCTTGGCTACACCTTC. Translation: CSGNVGANLGYTF.